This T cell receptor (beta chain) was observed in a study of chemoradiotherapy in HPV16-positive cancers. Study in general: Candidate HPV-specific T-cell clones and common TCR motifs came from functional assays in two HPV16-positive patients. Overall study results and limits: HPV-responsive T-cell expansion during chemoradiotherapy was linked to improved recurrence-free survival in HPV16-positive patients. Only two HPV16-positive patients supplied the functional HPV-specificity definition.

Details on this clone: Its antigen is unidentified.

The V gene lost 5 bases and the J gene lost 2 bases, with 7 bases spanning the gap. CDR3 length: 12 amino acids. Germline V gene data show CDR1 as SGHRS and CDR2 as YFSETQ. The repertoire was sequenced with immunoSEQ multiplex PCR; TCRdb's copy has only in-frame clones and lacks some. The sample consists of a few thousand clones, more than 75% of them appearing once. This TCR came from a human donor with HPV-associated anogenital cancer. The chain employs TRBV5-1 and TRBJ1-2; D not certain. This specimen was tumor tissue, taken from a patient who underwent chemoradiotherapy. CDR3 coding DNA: TGCGCCAGCAGATACGAAAACTATGGCTACACCTTC. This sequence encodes CASRYENYGYTF.